Below are 14 T cell receptor beta chains sequenced from a single sample in a study of cytomegalovirus exposure and HLA in healthy donors. The data were produced by immunoSEQ multiplex PCR, yet TCRdb's version contains in-frame clones alone and is incomplete. Of about 360,000 clones in the sample, just over 85% were seen once. Sequenced sample: PBMCs. The receptors stem from a woman aged 18-35 years in good health and CMV-seronegative.

The sample holds one count of this clone. The gene calls are TRBV10-2 and TRBJ1-2; maybe TRBD1 (5 bases). This CDR3 contains 14 residues. In germline, CDR1 is WSHSY, CDR2 SAAADI. Trimming stripped 4 bases from V and 4 bases from J, with 13 bases between. The CDR3 protein is CASSAAGPGYGYTF. Written as DNA, the CDR3 is TGCGCCAGCAGTGCAGCAGGGCCGGGCTATGGCTACACCTTC.

This clone was recorded only once. V usage is TRBV28 and J usage is TRBJ2-5; D is possibly TRBD2 (7 bases). This CDR3 spans 15 amino acids. Germline assignment: CDR1 MDHEN and CDR2 SYDVKM. Trimming pared 5 bases from V and 1 base from J, leaving 14 bases between. In DNA, the CDR3 is TGTGCCAGCAGTCCGCCCCGGGGGGCCCAAGAGACCCAGTACTTC. Translated: CASSPPRGAQETQYF.

The count of this clone is one. The CDR3 reads CASSEIFNEQFF. The CDR3, as DNA: TGTGCCAGCAGTGAAATCTTTAATGAGCAGTTCTTC. This sequence joins TRBV2 and TRBJ2-1, with D hard to call. Trimming shortened V by 2 bases and J by 7 bases, and 6 bases separated the two germline ends. The germline V gene has CDR1 SNHLY and CDR2 FYNNEI. This CDR3 contains 12 residues.

The chain is built from TRBV18 and TRBJ2-7; D gene uncertain. The CDR3 length is 16 residues. Trimming left V 4 bases short and J 0 bases short, with 16 bases between. Germline CDR1 KGHSH, CDR2 LQKENI. The CDR3 sequence: CASSRLLSSSSYEQYF. The DNA of the CDR3 is TGTGCCAGCTCACGTCTACTCTCCTCGAGCTCCTACGAGCAGTACTTC.

This clone was counted a few times. This chain uses TRBV7-8 with TRBJ1-2; D uncertain. The CDR3 is 15 residues long. The V and J ends lost 1 base and 3 bases respectively, with 12 bases between them. Germline CDR1 reads SGHVS; CDR2 reads FQNEAQ. The CDR3 region is CASSLGLVVDYGYTF. The CDR3 coding sequence is TGTGCCAGCAGCTTAGGCCTAGTGGTTGACTATGGCTACACCTTC. Using reference TRBV7-8 and TRBJ1-2 for the parts outside the CDR3, the full variable domain is GAGVSQSPRYKVAKRGQDVALRCDPISGHVSLFWYQQALGQGPEFLTYFQNEAQLDKSGLPSDRFFAERPEGSVSTLKIQRTQQEDSAVYLCASSLGLVVDYGYTFGSGTRLTVV.

The gene calls are TRBV2 and TRBJ2-2, with D perhaps matching TRBD2 (8 bases). This CDR3 is 16 amino acids long. CDR1 is SNHLY and CDR2 is FYNNEI in the germline V gene. V was shortened by 8 bases and J by 1 base, with 17 bases between the two germline ends. The CDR3 protein is CASDGRGPMNTGELFF. DNA for the CDR3: TGTGCCAGCGACGGGAGGGGGCCAATGAACACCGGGGAGCTGTTTTTT.

This chain links TRBV4-1 with TRBJ2-7; D may be TRBD1 (6 bases). The germline V gene encodes CDR1 MGHRA and CDR2 YSYEKL. Trimming cost V 1 base and J 7 bases, with 17 bases left between them. The CDR3 loop spans 15 amino acids. The CDR3, as DNA: TGCGCCAGCAGCCAAGTAAAGGCAGGGGTTTGGGAGCAGTACTTC. It is translated as CASSQVKAGVWEQYF.

J is TRBJ2-4 and V is TRBV28; 9 bases agree with TRBD2. Germline lookup yields CDR1 MDHEN and CDR2 SYDVKM. V gave up 6 bases and J gave up 8 bases; unmatched junction bases: 8. CDR3 length equals 14 residues. CDR3 amino acids: CASSLSGRTDIQYF. The DNA of the CDR3 is TGTGCCAGCAGCCTTAGCGGGAGAACGGACATTCAGTACTTC.

The V gene is TRBV9, the J gene TRBJ1-5, with D perhaps matching TRBD1 (5 bases). The germline CDR1 and CDR2 sequences are SGDLS and YYNGEE. V lost 0 bases and J lost 4, with 11 bases in between. This CDR3 comprises 15 residues. The CDR3 nucleotides are TGTGCCAGCAGCGTAGGGGACTCCAAAAATCAGCCCCAGCATTTT. This codes for CASSVGDSKNQPQHF.

The rearrangement uses TRBV27 and TRBJ2-1, with TRBD2 as a possible D gene (6 bases). V lost 6 bases and J 7 bases, leaving 10 bases between the germline ends. CDR3 length: 12 amino acids. Germline lookup yields CDR1 MNHEY and CDR2 SMNVEV (reference sequence). CDR3 region: CASSDSGNEQFF. The CDR3 nucleotides are TGTGCCAGCAGCGACAGCGGGAATGAGCAGTTCTTC.

This chain joins TRBV4-1 and TRBJ2-5, with D unclear. The germline CDR1 and CDR2 sequences are MGHRA and YSYEKL. This CDR3 spans 14 amino acids. V lost 4 bases to trimming and J lost 2 bases, with 11 bases between them. The CDR3 DNA sequence: TGCGCCAGCAGCCCCGTCGGTCTTCAAGAGACCCAGTACTTC. Translation gives CASSPVGLQETQYF.

The gene calls are TRBV6-1 and TRBJ1-1; D is ambiguous. The CDR3 extends over 14 amino acids. V gave up 3 bases and J gave up 4 bases, with 12 bases separating them. CDR1 and CDR2 from the germline V gene are MNHNS and SASEGT. The CDR3 nucleotides are TGTGCCAGCAGTGAGGGCCAGCACCTCACTGAAGCTTTCTTT. Its protein product is CASSEGQHLTEAFF.

The chain is built from TRBV7-9 and TRBJ2-5; D is unresolved. Per the germline V gene, CDR1 is SEHNR and CDR2 is FQNEAQ (reference sequence). Trimming took off 3 bases at V and 5 bases at J, with 10 bases between the two ends. The CDR3 extends over 13 amino acids. CDR3 sequence: CASSLPLEETQYF. CDR3 nucleotides: TGTGCCAGCAGCTTGCCACTTGAGGAGACCCAGTACTTC.

This clone was detected only once. The chain has TRBV5-5 and TRBJ1-1, with 8 nucleotides matching TRBD1. J gave up 3 bases and V 5 bases, and 3 bases lay outside the gene matches. This CDR3 has 13 residues. Germline CDR1 and CDR2: SGHKS and YYEKEE (reference sequence). The CDR3 coding sequence is TGTGCCAGCAGGGACAGGGTGGACACTGAAGCTTTCTTT. Translated: CASRDRVDTEAFF. Complete variable domain (other parts from reference TRBV5-5 and TRBJ1-1): DAGVTQSPTHLIKTRGQQVTLRCSPISGHKSVSWYQQVLGQGPQFIFQYYEKEERGRGNFPDRFSARQFPNYSSELNVNALLLGDSALYLCASRDRVDTEAFFGQGTRLTVV.